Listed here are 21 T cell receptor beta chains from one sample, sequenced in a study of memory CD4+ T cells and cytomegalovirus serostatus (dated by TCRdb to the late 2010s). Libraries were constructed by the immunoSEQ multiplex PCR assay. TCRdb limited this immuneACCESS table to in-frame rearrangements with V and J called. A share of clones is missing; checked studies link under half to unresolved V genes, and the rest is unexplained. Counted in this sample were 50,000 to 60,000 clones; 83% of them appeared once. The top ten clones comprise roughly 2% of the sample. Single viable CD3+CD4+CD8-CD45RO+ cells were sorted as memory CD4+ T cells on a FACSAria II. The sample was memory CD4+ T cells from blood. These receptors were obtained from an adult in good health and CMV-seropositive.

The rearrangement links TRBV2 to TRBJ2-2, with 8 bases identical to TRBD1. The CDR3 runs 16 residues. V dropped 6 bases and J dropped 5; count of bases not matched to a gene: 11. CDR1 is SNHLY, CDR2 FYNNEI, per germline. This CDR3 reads CASRARPGGQTGELFF. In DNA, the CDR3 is TGTGCCAGCAGAGCCCGTCCAGGGGGCCAGACCGGGGAGCTGTTTTTT.

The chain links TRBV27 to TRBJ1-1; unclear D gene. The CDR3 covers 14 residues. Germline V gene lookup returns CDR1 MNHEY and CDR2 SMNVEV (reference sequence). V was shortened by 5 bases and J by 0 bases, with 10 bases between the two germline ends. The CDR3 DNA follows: TGTGCCAGCAGTCCCACAGTGTTGAACACTGAAGCTTTCTTT. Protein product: CASSPTVLNTEAFF.

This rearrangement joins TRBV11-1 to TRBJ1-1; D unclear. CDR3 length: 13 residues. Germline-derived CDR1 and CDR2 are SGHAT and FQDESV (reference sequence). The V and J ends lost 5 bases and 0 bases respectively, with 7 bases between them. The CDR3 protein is CASSLLMNTEAFF. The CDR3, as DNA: TGTGCCAGCAGCCTACTTATGAACACTGAAGCTTTCTTT.

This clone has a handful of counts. The CDR3 DNA reads as TGTGCCAGCTCCAGAGGACAGTTCTCTGGAAACACCATATATTTT. Translating it yields CASSRGQFSGNTIYF. V gene TRBV2 combines with J gene TRBJ1-3; TRBD1 is a possible D gene (6 bases). This CDR3 has 15 amino acids. Germline V lookup: CDR1 SNHLY, CDR2 FYNNEI. Trimming stripped 8 bases from V and 0 bases from J, with 14 bases between.

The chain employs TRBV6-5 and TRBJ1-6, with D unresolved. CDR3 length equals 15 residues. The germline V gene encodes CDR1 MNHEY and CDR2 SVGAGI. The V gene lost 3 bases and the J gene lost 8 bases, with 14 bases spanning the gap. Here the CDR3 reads CASSYGEVGDSPLHF. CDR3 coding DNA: TGTGCCAGCAGTTATGGAGAGGTTGGTGATTCACCCCTCCACTTT.

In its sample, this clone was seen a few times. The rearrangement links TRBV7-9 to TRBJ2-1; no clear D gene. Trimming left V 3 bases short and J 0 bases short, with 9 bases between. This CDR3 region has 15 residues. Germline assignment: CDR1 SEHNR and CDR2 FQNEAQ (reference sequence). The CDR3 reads CASSFNESSYNEQFF. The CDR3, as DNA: TGTGCCAGCAGCTTTAACGAGAGCTCCTACAATGAGCAGTTCTTC.

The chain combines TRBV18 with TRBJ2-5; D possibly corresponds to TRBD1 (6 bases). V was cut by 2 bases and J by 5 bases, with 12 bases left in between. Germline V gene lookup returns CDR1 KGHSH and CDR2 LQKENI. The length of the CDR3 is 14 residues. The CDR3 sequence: CASSPSGQWETQYF. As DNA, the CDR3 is TGTGCCAGCTCACCATCCGGACAGTGGGAGACCCAGTACTTC.

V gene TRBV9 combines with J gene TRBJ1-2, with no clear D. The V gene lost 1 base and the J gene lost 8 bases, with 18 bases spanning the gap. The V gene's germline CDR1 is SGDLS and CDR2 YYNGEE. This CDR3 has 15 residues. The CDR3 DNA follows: TGTGCCAGCAGCGTACTTCCCCAGCCCGTGAACGGCTACACCTTC. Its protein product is CASSVLPQPVNGYTF.

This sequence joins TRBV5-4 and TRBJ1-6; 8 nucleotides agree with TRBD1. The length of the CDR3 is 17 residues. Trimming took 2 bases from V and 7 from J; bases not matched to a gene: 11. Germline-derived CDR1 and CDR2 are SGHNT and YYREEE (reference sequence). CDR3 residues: CASSFGAARGRNSPLHF. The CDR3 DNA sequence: TGTGCCAGCAGCTTTGGGGCGGCCAGGGGGCGAAATTCACCCCTCCACTTT. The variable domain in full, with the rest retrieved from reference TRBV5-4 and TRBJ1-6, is ETGVTQSPTHLIKTRGQQVTLRCSSQSGHNTVSWYQQALGQGPQFIFQYYREEENGRGNFPPRFSGLQFPNYSSELNVNALELDDSALYLCASSFGAARGRNSPLHFGNGTRLTVT.

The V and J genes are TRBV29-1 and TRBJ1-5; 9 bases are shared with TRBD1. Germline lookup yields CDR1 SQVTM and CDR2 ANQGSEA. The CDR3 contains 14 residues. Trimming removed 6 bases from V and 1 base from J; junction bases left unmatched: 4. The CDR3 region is CSVTTGGSNQPQHF. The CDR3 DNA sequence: TGCAGCGTCACGACAGGGGGAAGCAATCAGCCCCAGCATTTT. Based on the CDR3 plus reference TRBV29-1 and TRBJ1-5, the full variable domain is SAVISQKPSRDICQRGTSLTIQCQVDSQVTMMFWYRQQPGQSLTLIATANQGSEATYESGFVIDKFPISRPNLTFSTLTVSNMSPEDSSIYLCSVTTGGSNQPQHFGDGTRLSIL.

The CDR3 DNA sequence: TGTGCCAGCAGCTTTTCAGGGTCAGACATTCAGTACTTC. Amino acids: CASSFSGSDIQYF. The chain combines TRBV11-3 with TRBJ2-4, with D perhaps TRBD1 (5 bases). CDR1 and CDR2 (germline): SGHNT, YENEEA. Trimming stripped 3 bases from V and 8 bases from J, with 11 bases between. This CDR3 is 13 amino acids long.

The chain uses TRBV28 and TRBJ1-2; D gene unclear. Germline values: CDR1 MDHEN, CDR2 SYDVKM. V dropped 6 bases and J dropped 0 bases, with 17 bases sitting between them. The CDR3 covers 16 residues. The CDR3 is CASSDNQRVSNYGYTF. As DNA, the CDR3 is TGTGCCAGCAGCGATAACCAGCGAGTGTCTAACTATGGCTACACCTTC.

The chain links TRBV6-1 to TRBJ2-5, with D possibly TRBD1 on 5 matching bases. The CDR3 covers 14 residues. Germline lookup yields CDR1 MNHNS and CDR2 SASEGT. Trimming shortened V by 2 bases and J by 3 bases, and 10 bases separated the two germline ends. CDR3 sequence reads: CASSEQGAEETQYF. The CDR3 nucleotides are TGTGCCAGCAGTGAACAGGGTGCGGAAGAGACCCAGTACTTC.

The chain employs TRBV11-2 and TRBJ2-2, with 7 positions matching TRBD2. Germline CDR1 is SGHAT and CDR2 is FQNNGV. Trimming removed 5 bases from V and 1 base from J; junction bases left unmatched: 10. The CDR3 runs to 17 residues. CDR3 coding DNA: TGTGCCAGCAGCCCCCGGCGAGCGGGGCGGAACACCGGGGAGCTGTTTTTT. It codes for CASSPRRAGRNTGELFF.

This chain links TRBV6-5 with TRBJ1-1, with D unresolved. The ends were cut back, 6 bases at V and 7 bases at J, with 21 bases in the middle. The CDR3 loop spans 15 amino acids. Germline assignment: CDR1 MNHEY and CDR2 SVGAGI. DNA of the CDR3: TGTGCCAGCAGAGTTGCAGCCCAAACCCTGCTTGAAGCTTTCTTT. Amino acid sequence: CASRVAAQTLLEAFF.

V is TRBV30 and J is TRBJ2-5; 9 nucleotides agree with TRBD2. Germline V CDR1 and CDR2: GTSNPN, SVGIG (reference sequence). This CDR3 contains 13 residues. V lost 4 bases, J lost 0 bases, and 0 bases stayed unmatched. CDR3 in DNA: TGTGCCTGGACTAGCGGGAACCAAGAGACCCAGTACTTC. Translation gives CAWTSGNQETQYF.

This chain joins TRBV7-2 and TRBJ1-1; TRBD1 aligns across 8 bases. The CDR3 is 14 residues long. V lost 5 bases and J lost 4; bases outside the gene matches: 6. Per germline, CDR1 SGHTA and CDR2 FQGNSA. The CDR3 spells CASSGQGAATEAFF. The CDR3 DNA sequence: TGTGCCAGCAGCGGGCAGGGGGCGGCCACTGAAGCTTTCTTT.

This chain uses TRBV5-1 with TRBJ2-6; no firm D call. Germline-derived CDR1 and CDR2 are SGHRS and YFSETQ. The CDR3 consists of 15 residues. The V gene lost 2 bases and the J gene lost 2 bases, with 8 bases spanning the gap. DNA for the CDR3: TGCGCCAGCAGCTTCGGAACGGCTGGGGCCAACGTCCTGACTTTC. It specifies CASSFGTAGANVLTF.

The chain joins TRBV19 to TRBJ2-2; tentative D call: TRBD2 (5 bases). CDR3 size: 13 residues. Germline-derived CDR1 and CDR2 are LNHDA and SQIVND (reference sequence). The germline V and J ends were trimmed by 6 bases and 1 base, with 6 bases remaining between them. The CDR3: CASSEGNTGELFF. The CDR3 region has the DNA TGTGCCAGTAGCGAGGGGAACACCGGGGAGCTGTTTTTT.

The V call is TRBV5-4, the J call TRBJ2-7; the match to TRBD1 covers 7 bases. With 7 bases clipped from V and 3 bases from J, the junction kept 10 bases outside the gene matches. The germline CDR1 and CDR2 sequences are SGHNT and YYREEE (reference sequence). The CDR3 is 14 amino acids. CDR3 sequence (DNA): TGTGCCAGCGGAGTACAGGGGCGCCACTACGAGCAGTACTTC. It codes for CASGVQGRHYEQYF.

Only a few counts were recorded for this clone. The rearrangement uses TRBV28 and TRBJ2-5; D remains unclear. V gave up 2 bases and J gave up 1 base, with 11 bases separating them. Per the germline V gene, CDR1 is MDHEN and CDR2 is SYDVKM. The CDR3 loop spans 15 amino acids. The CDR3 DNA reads TGTGCCAGCAGTTTACCCGGTGGGGTCCAAGAGACCCAGTACTTC. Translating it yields CASSLPGGVQETQYF. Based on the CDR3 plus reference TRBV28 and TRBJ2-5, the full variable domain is DVKVTQSSRYLVKRTGEKVFLECVQDMDHENMFWYRQDPGLGLRLIYFSYDVKMKEKGDIPEGYSVSREKKERFSLILESASTNQTSMYLCASSLPGGVQETQYFGPGTRLLVL.